What follows is one T cell receptor (beta chain) and its context. Antigen: not known. These data are taken from a study of vaccination and CD4 T cells after COVID-19. An Oncomine TCR Beta short-read assay was used to sequence the DNA from cultured CD4+ T cells. It was cultured CD4+ T cells from which genomic DNA was extracted. Each CDR3 protein gets one entry after TCRdb re-called the PCR reads with MiXCR. Of over 9,000 distinct CDR3 sequences listed, more than 30% were seen once; the top ten hold about 14%. This CDR3 has 15 residues. V was pared by 7 bases and J by 2 bases, with 15 bases between. Germline CDR1 is MNHNS and CDR2 is SASEGT. Treatment given: roughly 10-day PBMC culture with coronavirus spike peptide pools or control peptides (ViraFEST assay). Investigators obtained the unexposed donor's CD4+ T cells before the COVID-19 pandemic (2011-2018).

The source of this sequence is a human donor in good health. Sequenced material: CD4+ T cells from blood, cultured in vitro. This chain links TRBV6-1 with TRBJ1-5; tentative D call: TRBD1 (6 bases). CDR3 sequence (DNA): TGTGCCAGCACCTTGGCAGGGGAAGGCAATCAGCCCCAGCATTTT. It yields the protein CASTLAGEGNQPQHF.